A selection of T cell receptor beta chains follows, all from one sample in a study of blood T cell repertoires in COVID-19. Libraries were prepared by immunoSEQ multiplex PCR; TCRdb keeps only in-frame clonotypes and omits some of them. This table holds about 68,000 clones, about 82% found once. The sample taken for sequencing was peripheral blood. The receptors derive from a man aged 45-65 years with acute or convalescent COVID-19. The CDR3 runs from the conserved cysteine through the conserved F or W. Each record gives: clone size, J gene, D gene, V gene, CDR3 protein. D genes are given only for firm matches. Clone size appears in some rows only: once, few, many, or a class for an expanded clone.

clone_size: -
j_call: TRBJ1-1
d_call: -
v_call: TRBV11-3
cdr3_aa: CASSMDRDTEAFF

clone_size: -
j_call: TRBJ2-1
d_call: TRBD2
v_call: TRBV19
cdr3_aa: CASSMGQPGLAGWNEQFF

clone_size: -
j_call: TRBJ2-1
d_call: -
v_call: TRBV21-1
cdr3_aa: CASSHRGTSGFF

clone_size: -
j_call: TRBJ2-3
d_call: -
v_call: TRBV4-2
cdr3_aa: CASSQEGEGVSDTQYF

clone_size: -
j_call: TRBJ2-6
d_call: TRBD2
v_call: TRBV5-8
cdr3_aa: CASSVGRVVGANVLTF

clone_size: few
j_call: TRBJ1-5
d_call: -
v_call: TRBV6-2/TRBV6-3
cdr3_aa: CASSPSNNQPQHF

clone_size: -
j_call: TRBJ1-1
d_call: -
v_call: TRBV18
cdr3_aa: CASSPLQPEKGWYTEAFF

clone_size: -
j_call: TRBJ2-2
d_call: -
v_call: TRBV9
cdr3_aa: CASSVVGPNTGELFF

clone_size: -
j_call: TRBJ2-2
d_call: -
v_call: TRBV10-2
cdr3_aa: CASSWRTYTGELFF

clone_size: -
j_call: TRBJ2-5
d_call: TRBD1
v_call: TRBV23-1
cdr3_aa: CASSPTQTGGVWETQYF

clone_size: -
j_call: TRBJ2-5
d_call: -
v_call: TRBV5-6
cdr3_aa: CASSGRTALQETQYF

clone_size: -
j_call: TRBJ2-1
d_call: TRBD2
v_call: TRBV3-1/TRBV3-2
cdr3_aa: CASSPRKVAGNEQFF

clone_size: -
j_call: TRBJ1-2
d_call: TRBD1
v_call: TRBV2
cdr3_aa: CASRGDSLYGYTF

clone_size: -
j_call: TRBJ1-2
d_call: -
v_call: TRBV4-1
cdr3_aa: CASSQDFSRQQIYGYTF

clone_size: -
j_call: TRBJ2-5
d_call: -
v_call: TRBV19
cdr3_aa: CASSPFLQETQYF

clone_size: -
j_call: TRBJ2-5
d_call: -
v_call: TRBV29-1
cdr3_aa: CSGGEGRETQYF

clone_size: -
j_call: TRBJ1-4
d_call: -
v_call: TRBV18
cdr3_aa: CASSPGQGPGLGEKLFF

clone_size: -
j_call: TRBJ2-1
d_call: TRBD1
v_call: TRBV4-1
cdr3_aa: CASSQPRDSAYNEQFF

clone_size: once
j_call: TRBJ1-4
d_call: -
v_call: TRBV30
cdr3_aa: CALYGGPNEKLFF

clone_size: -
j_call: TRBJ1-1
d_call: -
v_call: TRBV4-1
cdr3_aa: CASSQFLGAMRVNTEAFF

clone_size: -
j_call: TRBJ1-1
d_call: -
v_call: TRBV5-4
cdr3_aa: CASSPPDRNTEAFF

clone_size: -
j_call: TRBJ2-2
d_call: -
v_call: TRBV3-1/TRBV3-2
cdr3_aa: CASSPANTGELFF

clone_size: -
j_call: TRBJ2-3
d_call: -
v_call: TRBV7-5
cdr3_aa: CVRSLLIPSGGDTDTQYF

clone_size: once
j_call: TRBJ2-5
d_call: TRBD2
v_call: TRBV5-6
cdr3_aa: CASSLFGTSGARETQYF

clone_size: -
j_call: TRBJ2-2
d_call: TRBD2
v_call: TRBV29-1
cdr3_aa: CSPGCMAGGPETGELFF

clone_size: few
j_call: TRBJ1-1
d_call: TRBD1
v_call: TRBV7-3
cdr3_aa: CASGTGRNTEAFF

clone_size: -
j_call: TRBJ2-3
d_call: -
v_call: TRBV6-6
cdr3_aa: CASSYETTRMDTQYF

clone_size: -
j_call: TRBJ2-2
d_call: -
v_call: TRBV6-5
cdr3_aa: CASSSWNTGELFF

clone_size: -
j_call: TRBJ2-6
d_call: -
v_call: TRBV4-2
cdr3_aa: CASSQDIGGAAYGANVLTF

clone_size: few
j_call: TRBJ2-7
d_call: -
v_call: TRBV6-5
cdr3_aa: CASSWDTSSYEQYF

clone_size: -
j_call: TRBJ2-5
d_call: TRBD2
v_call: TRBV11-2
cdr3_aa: CASSLGTSGFQETQYF

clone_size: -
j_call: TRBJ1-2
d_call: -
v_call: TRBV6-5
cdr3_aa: CASRLNRDNGYTF

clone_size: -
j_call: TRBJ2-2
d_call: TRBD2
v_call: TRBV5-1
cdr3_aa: CASRLRGAFQGTGELFF

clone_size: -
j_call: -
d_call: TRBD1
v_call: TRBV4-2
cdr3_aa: CASSQDPRGTYEQYF

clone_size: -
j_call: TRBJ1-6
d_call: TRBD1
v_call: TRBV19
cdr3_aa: CASSDRGNSPLHF

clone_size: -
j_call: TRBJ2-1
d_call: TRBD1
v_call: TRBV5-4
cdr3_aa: CASSLGTGGNEQFF

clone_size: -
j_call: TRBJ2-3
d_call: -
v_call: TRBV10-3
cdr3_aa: CAISDLENGVTNTQYF

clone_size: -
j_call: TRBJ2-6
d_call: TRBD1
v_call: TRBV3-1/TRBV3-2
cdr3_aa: CASNSGQGRSGANVLTF

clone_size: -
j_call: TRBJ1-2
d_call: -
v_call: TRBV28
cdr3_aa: CASSSLEEGLGYTF

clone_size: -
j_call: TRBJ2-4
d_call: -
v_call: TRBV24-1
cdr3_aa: CATSDYSGAKNIQYF